This T cell receptor (beta chain) was sequenced in a study of cytomegalovirus exposure and HLA in healthy donors. PCR involved 60 Vbeta and 13 Jbeta primers. Some clones are missing from TCRdb's copy, which holds only in-frame ones; the method was immunoSEQ multiplex PCR. Counted here are under 130,000 clones, just under 80% occurring once; the ten biggest clones make up roughly 1.2%. Study results and caveats: A later analysis showed TCR association rates differing by HLA locus, peaking at DRB1 and lowest at HLA-C. Sequence variants that were highly shared formed a cluster that was likely a sequencing artifact. For most TCR beta V segments, an earlier analysis put the productive rate at about 90% or about 30% of the time.

As for this clone: Its matching antigen is unknown.

This clonotype originated in a man aged 30 to 39 in good health and CMV-seronegative. The sample consisted of PBMCs.

The chain's CDR3 is CASSLAGRGTGNTIYF. CDR3 bases: TGTGCCAGCAGCTTGGCCGGCAGGGGTACTGGAAACACCATATATTTT. This chain connects TRBV5-4 to TRBJ1-3; TRBD1 is a possible D gene (6 bases). V was clipped by 0 bases and J by 2 bases, with 12 bases between them. The CDR3 is made up of 16 amino acids. Per germline, CDR1 SGHNT and CDR2 YYREEE (reference sequence).